Listed here are 16 T cell receptor delta chains from one sample, sequenced in a study of gamma-delta chains in newborns, infants, children. TCRdb reanalysed the reads with CATT. This sample has more than 5,000 delta-chain clones; 2.5% to 3.5% occur once, and the top ten carry approximately 16%. Sequenced input: blood. The receptors stem from a child who was a newborn, infant or young child, either healthy, febrile or measles-vaccinated (not recorded which).

On this clone: This is likely an artifact of a read error, given a far larger clone one base away. The CDR3 loop is CACDKVLGGLSWDTRQMFF. Here the CDR3 DNA reads TGTGCCTGTGACAAAGTACTGGGGGGTCTCTCCTGGGACACCCGACAGATGTTTTTC. V is TRDV2 and J is TRDJ3; TRDD3 matches 8 bases. CDR1 is GEAIGNYY, CDR2 EKD, per germline. CDR3 size: 19 residues. The ends lost 2 bases at V and 0 bases at J; junction bases unmatched: 8.

Concerning this clone itself: It is likely a read error: a sequence one base away is far more abundant. This same CDR3 is encoded by further DNA sequences in the sample. The J gene is TRDJ2, the V gene TRDV2; the match to TRDD3 covers 11 bases. Germline V gives CDR1 GEAIGNYY, CDR2 EKD. CDR3 length: 15 amino acids. The CDR3 DNA reads TGTGCCTGTGACACTGGGGGATACGCGACAGCACAGCTCTTCTTT. Translating gives CACDTGGYATAQLFF.

Only a few counts were recorded for this clone. TCRdb lists the protein of a much larger clone for this DNA, which differs at residue 15, so this is likely a read error; the protein given here is translated from the DNA itself. CDR3 coding DNA: TGTGCCTGTGACTCTGGGGGACCTTTTTCCTGGGACACCCGACGGATGTTTTTC. Translating gives CACDSGGPFSWDTRRMFF. The chain has TRDV2 and TRDJ3; 8 bases map to TRDD3. The V gene's germline CDR1 is GEAIGNYY and CDR2 EKD. This CDR3 has 18 amino acids.

This clone turned up a few times. A read error may be the cause here, since a much bigger clone is one base away. The V call is TRDV2, the J call TRDJ3, with 10 bases that match TRDD3. Looked up from germline, CDR1 is GEAIGNYY and CDR2 is EKD. The CDR3 totals 23 residues. CDR3 protein: CACGTVQGTGGSLNSWDTRQMFF. The CDR3, as DNA: TGTGCCTGTGGCACCGTTCAGGGTACTGGGGGATCCCTTAACTCCTGGGACACCCGACAGATGTTTTTC.

This clone was found a few times. This DNA's translation differs at residue 6 from TCRdb's protein, which comes from a much larger clone; a read error is likely, and the protein shown is translated from the DNA. This chain links TRDV2 with TRDJ3, with 7 positions matching TRDD3. J was trimmed by 0 bases and V by 6 bases; bases with no gene match: 4. The CDR3 is 16 amino acids. Per the germline V gene, CDR1 is GEAIGNYY and CDR2 is EKD. CDR3 nucleotides: TGTGCCTGTACTGGGGTGAGCTCCTGGGACACCCGACAGATGTTTTTC. It yields the protein CACTGVSSWDTRQMFF.

By proportion, this clone is large. The sample holds other DNA sequences that translate to the same CDR3. The chain combines TRDV2 with TRDJ3, with 9 nucleotides matching TRDD3. The germline V gene encodes CDR1 GEAIGNYY and CDR2 EKD. The V gene end was trimmed by 3 bases and the J gene end by 2 bases; junction bases not matched to a gene: 1. The CDR3 has 16 amino acids. The CDR3 loop reads CACDYWGTWDTRQMFF. The CDR3 bases are TGTGCCTGTGACTACTGGGGGACCTGGGACACCCGACAGATGTTTTTC.

The chain combines TRDV2 with TRDJ3; 8 nucleotides line up with TRDD3. The trim removed 0 bases at V and 1 base at J, leaving 7 bases unmatched. The CDR3 has 19 amino acids. Germline CDR1 and CDR2: GEAIGNYY and EKD. The CDR3 nucleotides are TGTGCCTGTGACACCCTGCTGGGGGACCGATCCTGGGACACCCGACAGATGTTTTTC. Its protein product is CACDTLLGDRSWDTRQMFF.

This clone has a handful of counts. TCRdb attributes to this sequence the protein of a much larger clone, which differs from the DNA translation at residue 6; a read error is likely, and the protein displayed is translated from the DNA. The same CDR3 is also encoded by other DNA sequences in this sample. The CDR3, as DNA: TGTGCCTGTGACACCCGGGGGATAAGCTCCTGGGACACCCGACAGATGTTTTTC. It is translated as CACDTRGISSWDTRQMFF. V and J are TRDV2 and TRDJ3; TRDD3 aligns across 8 bases. The CDR3 covers 18 residues. Trimming at V came to 0 bases and at J to 0 bases, leaving 3 bases not matched to a gene. The germline CDR1 and CDR2 sequences are GEAIGNYY and EKD.

As concerns this clone: This may stem from a read error, because a much larger clone lies one nucleotide away. J is TRDJ3 and V is TRDV2, with TRDD3 matching 13 bases. This CDR3 is 20 amino acids long. Germline V gives CDR1 GEAIGNYY, CDR2 EKD. Germline trimming cut 3 bases from V and 0 bases from J; bases unmatched to any gene: 7. This CDR3 is CACDADWGIRSSWDTRQMFF. The CDR3 DNA reads TGTGCCTGTGACGCCGACTGGGGGATACGAAGCTCCTGGGACACCCGACAGATGTTTTTC.

Of note for this clone: With a far larger clone one base away, a read error is the likely cause. Additional DNA sequences in this sample encode the identical CDR3. The J gene is TRDJ1, the V gene TRDV2; a weak D match, TRDD3 (6 bases). CDR3 length: 17 residues. CDR1 GEAIGNYY and CDR2 EKD come from the germline V gene. Here the CDR3 reads CACDTGLGGRPWDKLIF. Here the CDR3 DNA reads TGTGCCTGTGACACCGGATTAGGGGGCCGACCGTGGGATAAACTTATCTTT.

This clone is medium-sized by share. Possible read error: a much larger clone is one base away. This sequence joins TRDV2 and TRDJ3, with D perhaps TRDD3 (6 bases). The CDR3 consists of 18 residues. V was trimmed by 1 base and J by 1 base, leaving 13 bases between them. Germline assignment: CDR1 GEAIGNYY and CDR2 EKD. The CDR3 sequence is CACDTRGSASWDTRQMFF. The CDR3 nucleotides read TGTGCCTGTGACACTAGGGGATCCGCTTCCTGGGACACCCGACAGATGTTTTTC.

This clone turned up a few times. This DNA's translation and the protein TCRdb lists, from a much larger clone, do not match at residue 14, likely due to a read error; the protein shown is translated from the DNA. This chain links TRDV2 with TRDJ3, with D possibly TRDD3 on 6 matching bases. The CDR3 extends over 16 amino acids. CDR1 is GEAIGNYY, CDR2 EKD, per germline. For the CDR3, the DNA is TGTGCCTGTGACTGGGGATTCTCCTGGGACACCCGACAGACGTTTTTC. Translated: CACDWGFSWDTRQTFF.

Concerning this clone: The protein held in TCRdb is that of a much larger clone and does not match this DNA's translation at residue 12, likely because of a read error; the protein shown is translated from the DNA. The chain recombines TRDV1 with TRDJ1, with 7 bases lining up with TRDD3. The germline V gene encodes CDR1 TSWWSYY and CDR2 QGS. J lost 0 bases, V lost 1 base, and 17 bases had no gene match. This CDR3 comprises 20 residues. CDR3 sequence reads: CALGERRSVGYTGYTDKLIF. As DNA, the CDR3 is TGTGCTCTTGGGGAACGGAGAAGCGTGGGATACACGGGGTACACCGATAAACTCATCTTT.

Remarks on this clone: The protein TCRdb gives is from a much larger clone and does not agree with this DNA's translation at residue 13, likely a read error; the protein shown here comes from the DNA. The chain carries TRDV2 and TRDJ3; 10 nucleotides line up with TRDD3. Per germline, CDR1 GEAIGNYY and CDR2 EKD. The CDR3 covers 16 residues. The CDR3 here is CACDTGGYWDTRRMFF. The CDR3 bases are TGTGCCTGTGACACTGGGGGATACTGGGACACCCGACGGATGTTTTTC.

The sample holds a few counts of this clone. A much larger clone lies one base from this, so it may be a read error. The chain has TRDV2 and TRDJ3; TRDD3 matches 13 bases. The germline V gene has CDR1 GEAIGNYY and CDR2 EKD. The CDR3 length is 21 residues. In DNA form, the CDR3 reads TGTGCCCGTGACACTGTACTGGGGGATACGCGCAGCTCCTGGGGCACCCGACAGATGTTTTTC. The encoded protein is CARDTVLGDTRSSWGTRQMFF.

By its share, this clone is medium-sized (0.01 to 0.1%). This sample includes further DNA sequences coding for the same CDR3. The J gene is TRDJ2, the V gene TRDV3; 7 nucleotides line up with TRDD3. In germline, CDR1 is TVYSNPD, CDR2 GDNSRS (reference sequence). The CDR3 sequence is 20 residues long. Unmatched junction bases numbered 25, after V lost 3 bases and J lost 3 bases. The CDR3 reads CALGEGPGGHRRLMTAQLFF. CDR3 DNA sequence: TGTGCCTTGGGGGAAGGGCCTGGGGGTCACCGACGACTCATGACAGCACAACTCTTCTTT.